This T cell receptor beta chain came from a study of long-term antiretroviral therapy in people with HIV. As regards this clone: Its antigen is not known.

The authors ran the immunoSEQ assay, v3.0, at survey level. TCRdb's copy holds only in-frame clones and misses some; the assay was immunoSEQ multiplex PCR. The table has approximately 30,000 clones, about 86% seen once. The CDR3 loop spans 13 amino acids. V dropped 5 bases and J dropped 8 bases, with 12 bases sitting between them. The germline CDR1 and CDR2 sequences are SEHNR and FQNEAQ (reference sequence). The study, taken as a whole, reports: Data on ART adherence, viral resistance or therapy changes were unavailable.

The receptor comes from a woman under 40 with HIV. The sequences come from unsorted PBMCs, collected 0.8 years after starting antiretroviral therapy. The chain recombines TRBV7-9 with TRBJ2-2; D is undetermined. CDR3 nucleotides: TGTGCCAGCAGCCCCCTAAAGCTAGGGGAGCTGTTTTTT. Translated, it gives CASSPLKLGELFF.